One and the same sample provided the 32 T cell receptor beta chains below, sequenced in a study of T cells in women clearing cervical HPV infection. Libraries were prepared by immunoSEQ multiplex PCR; TCRdb keeps only in-frame clonotypes and omits some of them. In all, the sample yields about 34,000 clones. Sequencing was performed on blood buffy coat. Every receptor here comes from a woman between 18 and 69 years old with a cervical HPV16 infection that either progressed to CIN3+ or cleared (not recorded which).

A remark on this clone: Read coverage stops 3 residues before the CDR3 terminus; the germline J gene supplies the remainder. The chain is built from TRBV20-1 and TRBJ2-2; D might be TRBD2 (7 bases). Trimming took 4 bases from V and 2 from J, leaving 11 bases between them. The CDR3 contains 14 residues. Germline lookup yields CDR1 DFQATT and CDR2 SNEGSKA (reference sequence). CDR3: CSAKAGANTGELFF. The CDR3 bases that were read are TGCAGTGCTAAGGCGGGGGCCAACACCGGGGAG.

In the case of this clone: The sequence runs out 3 residues before the end of the CDR3; the remainder is reconstructed from the germline J gene. The gene calls are TRBV20-1 and TRBJ2-3, with 14 bases aligning to TRBD2. The CDR3 spans 15 residues. The V and J ends lost 8 bases and 5 bases, in that order; junction bases with no gene match: 9. Germline-derived CDR1 and CDR2 are DFQATT and SNEGSKA (reference sequence). CDR3 DNA (partial): TGCAGTTATCCCTCTGGGACTAGCGGGGGAGATACG. Amino acids: CSYPSGTSGGDT. The whole CDR3 protein reads CSYPSGTSGGDTQYF.

With regard to this clone: The missing CDR3 end, 3 residues past where the read stops, is filled in from the germline J gene. This sequence joins TRBV2 and TRBJ2-2; 8 positions match TRBD1. The CDR3 is 14 residues long. CDR1 SNHLY and CDR2 FYNNEI come from the germline V gene. The CDR3 reads CASTRTGKNSPLFF. The DNA read from the CDR3 is TGTGCCAGCACCCGGACAGGGAAAAATTCACCG.

In the case of this clone: The read halts 3 residues ahead of the CDR3 end, with the missing end drawn from the germline J gene. V gene TRBV9 combines with J gene TRBJ2-5; D perhaps matches TRBD2 (6 bases). There are 14 residues in the CDR3. CDR1 and CDR2 from the germline V gene are SGDLS and YYNGEE. The ends were cut back, 2 bases at V and 5 bases at J, with 13 bases in the middle. The CDR3 loop is CASSVSSGGETQYF. The covered CDR3 bases are TGTGCCAGCAGCGTCTCCTCTGGGGGGGAGACC.

Concerning this clone itself: The read finishes 3 residues shy of the CDR3 end, and the germline J gene is used to complete it. This chain connects TRBV20-1 to TRBJ2-7; no clear D gene. Per the germline V gene, CDR1 is DFQATT and CDR2 is SNEGSKA (reference sequence). Trimming took 8 bases from V and 3 from J, leaving 11 bases between them. This CDR3 comprises 11 residues. The CDR3 bases that were read are TGCAGTAGTAACAACTACTACGAG. It specifies CSSNNYYE. The entire CDR3 is CSSNNYYEQYF.

About this clone itself: The read stops 3 residues short of the end of the CDR3; the missing end is completed from the germline J gene. The rearrangement links TRBV5-6 to TRBJ1-1; weak D call: TRBD1 (6 bases). Germline CDR1 reads SGHDT; CDR2 reads YYEEEE. Trimming took off 2 bases at V and 4 bases at J, with 12 bases between the two ends. The CDR3 is 14 amino acids. This CDR3 reads CASSFQGLGTEAFF. The DNA read from the CDR3 is TGTGCCAGCAGCTTTCAGGGGCTAGGCACTGAA.

This clone shows up as medium-sized by frequency. The observed sequence ends 3 residues before the CDR3 terminus, with the missing tail filled in from the germline J gene. J is TRBJ2-2 and V is TRBV28; 7 bases map to TRBD1. J lost 4 bases, V lost 6 bases, and 2 bases had no gene match. This CDR3 spans 13 amino acids. The germline CDR1 and CDR2 sequences are MDHEN and SYDVKM. The part of the CDR3 DNA that was read is TGTGCCAGCAGCCACAGGGGCACCGGGGAG. This sequence encodes CASSHRGTGE. The full CDR3 protein reads CASSHRGTGELFF.

Points on this clone: The missing CDR3 end, 3 residues past where the read stops, is filled in from the germline J gene. V gene TRBV9 combines with J gene TRBJ2-5, with D tentatively TRBD1 or TRBD2 (5 bases each). V shed 0 bases and J shed 4 bases, with 22 bases lying between them. CDR3 length: 18 amino acids. Germline loops: CDR1 SGDLS, CDR2 YYNGEE. The CDR3 protein is CASSVDGRVLERGETQYF. The DNA read from the CDR3 is TGTGCCAGCAGCGTAGACGGCAGGGTTTTAGAGAGGGGAGAGACC.

Note on this clone: Read sequence stops 3 residues before the CDR3 end, and the germline J gene provides the missing end. J is TRBJ2-2 and V is TRBV20-1; no firm D call. The germline CDR1 and CDR2 sequences are DFQATT and SNEGSKA (reference sequence). The CDR3 loop spans 11 amino acids. Partial CDR3 DNA: TGCAGTGCTGGGCCCTATGAAAAG. Residues: CSAGPYEK. The complete CDR3 protein is CSAGPYEKLFF.

A note on this clone: Coverage ceases 3 residues before the CDR3 finishes, and the germline J gene fills in the end. The V and J genes are TRBV20-1 and TRBJ1-4; maybe TRBD1 (6 bases). The CDR3 runs to 12 residues. V lost 3 bases and J lost 8, with 10 bases in between. Germline V gene data show CDR1 as DFQATT and CDR2 as SNEGSKA (reference sequence). CDR3 DNA (partial): TGCAGTGCTAGGGGGGGGCAGGAAAAA. Residues: CSARGGQEK. The full CDR3 protein is CSARGGQEKLFF.

Concerning this clone: The read terminates 3 residues before the CDR3 end, so the remaining end is supplied by the germline J gene. The J gene is TRBJ2-2, the V gene TRBV13; weak D call: TRBD1 (5 bases). Germline assignment: CDR1 PRHDT and CDR2 FYEKMQ (reference sequence). There are 13 residues in the CDR3. CDR3: CASSQGPNEKLFF. CDR3 DNA (partial): TGTGCCAGCAGCCAGGGCCCTAATGAAAAG. The variable domain in full, with the rest retrieved from reference TRBV13 and TRBJ2-2, is AAGVIQSPRHLIKEKRETATLKCYPIPRHDTVYWYQQGPGQDPQFLISFYEKMQSDKGSIPDRFSAQQFSDYHSELNMSSLELGDSALYFCASSQGPNEKLFFGEGSRLTVL.

About this clone: The CDR3 end falls 3 residues outside the read, so it is completed with the germline J gene. The chain has TRBV7-3 and TRBJ2-2, with 7 bases identical to TRBD1. The CDR3 loop spans 17 amino acids. CDR1 is SGHTA and CDR2 is FQGTGA in the germline V gene. The covered CDR3 bases are TGTGCCAGCAGCTTGGGACAGCCCATGTCTGGGGCCAACGTG. As protein: CASSLGQPMSGANV. In full, the CDR3 is CASSLGQPMSGANVLFF.

Of note for this clone: The read finishes 3 residues shy of the CDR3 end, and the germline J gene is used to complete it. The chain links TRBV5-4 to TRBJ2-3, with 8 nucleotides matching TRBD2. Germline CDR1 and CDR2: SGHNT and YYREEE (reference sequence). This CDR3 is built from 16 residues. Germline trimming cut 0 bases from V and 1 base from J; bases unmatched to any gene: 4. CDR3 DNA (partial): TGTGCCAGCAGCTTGGTGGCAGCGGGGGGCACAGATACG. Protein product: CASSLVAAGGTDT. The complete CDR3 sequence is CASSLVAAGGTDTQYF.

Concerning this clone: The CDR3 is cut off 3 residues early in the read; its end comes from the germline J gene. This rearrangement joins TRBV7-3 to TRBJ2-1; 7 bases are a match to TRBD2. V lost 4 bases to trimming and J lost 7 bases; unmatched junction nucleotides: 10. The CDR3 runs to 15 residues. Germline V gene data show CDR1 as SGHTA and CDR2 as FQGTGA. The DNA read from the CDR3 is TGTGCCAGCAGCTACCTAGCGGCCACTAGTAATGAG. Its protein is CASSYLAATSNE. The whole CDR3 protein is CASSYLAATSNEQFF.

Comment on this clone: A read error may account for a junction end that differs from germline. The read stops 3 residues short of the end of the CDR3; the missing end is completed from the germline J gene. The rearrangement joins TRBV29-1 to TRBJ2-5; D remains ambiguous. There are 12 residues in the CDR3. Per germline, CDR1 SQVTM and CDR2 ANQGSEA. The part of the CDR3 DNA that was read is TGCAGCGTTGACGTTGGGCAAGTGACC. Amino acids: CSVDVGQVT. The CDR3 in full is CSVDVGQVTQYF.

Of note for this clone: The DNA ends 3 residues before the CDR3 does, and the rest of the CDR3 is filled in from the germline J gene. The V call is TRBV3-1 (or the pseudogene TRBV3-2), the J call TRBJ1-2, with D tentatively TRBD1 (5 bases). V was pared by 4 bases and J by 4 bases, with 7 bases between. The CDR3 extends over 12 amino acids. The germline V gene has CDR1 LGHDT and CDR2 YNNKEL (reference sequence). CDR3 amino acids: CASSLQGYGYTF. The sequenced part of the CDR3 DNA is TGTGCCAGCAGCCTTCAGGGCTATGGC.

On this clone: The CDR3 goes on 3 residues after the read ends, and that part is filled in from the germline J gene. The chain uses TRBV19 and TRBJ2-7, with a possible D match to TRBD1 (6 bases). Germline CDR1 and CDR2: LNHDA and SQIVND (reference sequence). The CDR3 is 14 amino acids. The V end lost 3 bases, the J end lost 6 bases, and 15 bases lay between the germline ends. The CDR3 region is CASSIVGAGGEQYF. CDR3 DNA (partial): TGTGCCAGTAGTATCGTGGGGGCTGGGGGCGAG.

Of note for this clone: The read ends 3 residues before the CDR3 terminus; that terminus is restored from the germline J gene. This chain uses TRBV20-1 with TRBJ1-5; the D gene is possibly TRBD1 (5 bases). This CDR3 contains 15 residues. Germline V lookup: CDR1 DFQATT, CDR2 SNEGSKA (reference sequence). Trimming left V 0 bases short and J 0 bases short, with 9 bases between. The covered CDR3 bases are TGCAGTGCTAGAGATCCGGGGGGTAGCAATCAGCCC. Translating it yields CSARDPGGSNQP. The CDR3 as a whole reads CSARDPGGSNQPQHF.

Points on this clone: From the germline J gene comes the end of the CDR3, since the read stops 3 residues before it. The chain uses TRBV7-3 and TRBJ2-5; D is possibly TRBD1 (6 bases). CDR3 length: 13 residues. CDR1 and CDR2 from the germline V gene are SGHTA and FQGTGA. Trimming stripped 5 bases from V and 5 bases from J, with 12 bases between. CDR3: CASSAGVMETQYF. The DNA read from the CDR3 is TGTGCCAGCAGCGCAGGGGTCATGGAGACC. Full variable domain (rest looked up from reference TRBV7-3 and TRBJ2-5): GAGVSQTPSNKVTEKGKYVELRCDPISGHTALYWYRQSLGQGPEFLIYFQGTGAADDSGLPNDRFFAVRPEGSVSTLKIQRTERGDSAVYLCASSAGVMETQYFGPGTRLLVL.

To note about this clone: Read data end 3 residues before the CDR3 end; the end is taken from the germline J gene. This chain links TRBV7-8 with TRBJ2-7; D possibly corresponds to TRBD2 (5 bases). CDR3 length equals 14 residues. CDR1 and CDR2 (germline): SGHVS, FQNEAQ. V gave up 4 bases and J gave up 1 base, with 11 bases separating them. CDR3 in amino acids: CASSSLRGSYEQYF. The covered CDR3 bases are TGTGCCAGCAGCTCTCTAAGAGGGTCCTACGAG. Full variable domain (outside the CDR3, taken from reference TRBV7-8 and TRBJ2-7): GAGVSQSPRYKVAKRGQDVALRCDPISGHVSLFWYQQALGQGPEFLTYFQNEAQLDKSGLPSDRFFAERPEGSVSTLKIQRTQQEDSAVYLCASSSLRGSYEQYFGPGTRLTVT.

Regarding this clone: The CDR3 goes on 3 residues after the read ends, and that part is filled in from the germline J gene. The chain is built from TRBV2 and TRBJ1-2, with D perhaps TRBD1 (5 bases). The V and J ends lost 3 bases and 7 bases respectively, with 9 bases between them. This CDR3 has 12 residues. Germline CDR1 and CDR2: SNHLY and FYNNEI. The CDR3 reads CASSDEGSGYTF. CDR3 bases read: TGTGCCAGCAGTGATGAGGGGAGTGGC.

The CDR3 sequence: CASSIGDRASSGANVLTF. Incomplete CDR3 DNA: TGTGCCAGTAGTATCGGCGACAGGGCAAGCTCTGGGGCCAACGTC. The V gene is TRBV19, the J gene TRBJ2-6; 7 positions match TRBD1. Read data end 3 residues before the CDR3 end; the end is taken from the germline J gene. The CDR3 contains 18 residues. The germline CDR1 and CDR2 sequences are LNHDA and SQIVND (reference sequence). The J segment lost 0 bases and the V segment lost 3 bases, leaving 8 bases of the junction unmatched.

With regard to this clone: The read gets to within 3 residues of the CDR3 end, and the germline J gene fills in the rest. This chain links TRBV7-9 with TRBJ1-1; 9 bases map to TRBD1. CDR3 size: 14 residues. Germline values: CDR1 SEHNR, CDR2 FQNEAQ (reference sequence). The junction had 4 bases not matched to a gene; V was cut back by 1 base and J by 7 bases. The CDR3 bases that were read are TGTGCCAGCAGCTTAGAGGGACAGGGAGGTGAA. Protein product: CASSLEGQGGE. The full-length CDR3 reads as CASSLEGQGGEAFF.

The CDR3 loop is CASSYSGGSNQPQYF. The CDR3 bases that were read are TGTGCCAGCAGTTACTCGGGTGGTAGCAATCAGCCG. The chain employs TRBV6-2 or TRBV6-3 and TRBJ2-3; no reliable D call. The read falls 3 residues short of the CDR3 end, and the missing part is taken from the germline J gene. Germline lookup yields CDR1 MNHEY and CDR2 SVGEGT. The CDR3 length is 15 residues.

To note about this clone: The read finishes 3 residues shy of the CDR3 end, and the germline J gene is used to complete it. The chain couples TRBV12-3 or TRBV12-4 to TRBJ2-5, with D perhaps TRBD1 (6 bases). This CDR3 region has 15 residues. The V end was cut by 1 base, the J end by 2 bases, with 11 bases between. The sequenced CDR3 bases are TGTGCCAGCAGTTTAGGACAGGACAAGCAAGAGACC. This translates into CASSLGQDKQET. The CDR3 reads in full as CASSLGQDKQETQYF.

About this clone itself: The CDR3 end is not reached by the read, which stops 3 residues before it; the germline J gene fills it in. This chain uses TRBV6-1 with TRBJ1-1; D is undetermined. The CDR3 contains 13 residues. Germline V gene data show CDR1 as MNHNS and CDR2 as SASEGT. Between the trimmed V and J ends, which lost 4 bases and 6 bases, there was a span of 12 bases. The sequenced part of the CDR3 DNA is TGTGCCAGCAGTGTTACGGGGTTCGCTGAA. It codes for CASSVTGFAE. The entire CDR3 protein reads CASSVTGFAEAFF.

With regard to this clone: Read sequence stops 3 residues before the CDR3 end, and the germline J gene provides the missing end. J is TRBJ1-2 and V is TRBV2, with unresolved D. The CDR3 runs 12 residues. Germline-derived CDR1 and CDR2 are SNHLY and FYNNEI. CDR3 sequence: CASSNNLGGYTF. The CDR3 DNA, read in part, is TGTGCCAGCAGTAACAATCTAGGAGGC.

Comments on this clone: The read gets to within 3 residues of the CDR3 end, and the germline J gene fills in the rest. The J gene is TRBJ1-1, the V gene TRBV2; no firm D call. V was clipped by 9 bases and J by 1 base, with 12 bases between them. CDR1 is SNHLY and CDR2 is FYNNEI in the germline V gene. The CDR3 length is 13 residues. The covered CDR3 bases are TGTGCCAGTATTTACAGCCAGAACACTGAA. Translating it yields CASIYSQNTE. The entire CDR3 reads CASIYSQNTEAFF.

Worth noting for this clone: The sequenced fragment ends 3 residues before the CDR3 boundary, so the rest is inferred from the germline J gene. The rearrangement joins TRBV18 to TRBJ1-4; TRBD1 is a possible D gene (5 bases). This CDR3 region has 18 residues. Germline CDR1 and CDR2: KGHSH and LQKENI. The covered CDR3 bases are TGTGCCAGCTCACCATTGGCAGGTGTGCTCTCTGGGGCCAACGTA. This translates into CASSPLAGVLSGANV. The full-length CDR3 reads as CASSPLAGVLSGANVLFF.

As concerns this clone: From the germline J gene comes the end of the CDR3, since the read stops 3 residues before it. The rearrangement uses TRBV7-2 and TRBJ1-3, with D unresolved. The length of the CDR3 is 13 residues. Germline V lookup: CDR1 SGHTA, CDR2 FQGNSA. CDR3 DNA (partial): TGTGCCAGCAGCTTAGTTACTTCCAACCCC. It specifies CASSLVTSNP. The CDR3 reads in full as CASSLVTSNPIYF.

Worth noting for this clone: Coverage ceases 3 residues before the CDR3 finishes, and the germline J gene fills in the end. V is TRBV19 and J is TRBJ1-1; D is perhaps TRBD1 (6 bases). The CDR3 is made up of 15 amino acids. CDR1 is LNHDA and CDR2 is SQIVND in the germline V gene (reference sequence). The CDR3 bases that were read are TGTGCCAGTAGTACCTCCGGACAGAACCAAGAGACA. Protein product: CASSTSGQNQET. The full CDR3 reads CASSTSGQNQETAFF. Looking up the rest from reference TRBV19 and TRBJ1-1 gives the full variable domain: DGGITQSPKYLFRKEGQNVTLSCEQNLNHDAMYWYRQDPGQGLRLIYYSQIVNDFQKGDIAEGYSVSREKKESFPLTVTSAQKNPTAFYLCASSTSGQNQETAFFGQGTRLTVV.

A word on this clone: From the germline J gene comes the end of the CDR3, since the read stops 3 residues before it. The chain recombines TRBV20-1 with TRBJ2-3; possible D gene TRBD2, 6 bases. The V gene's germline CDR1 is DFQATT and CDR2 SNEGSKA (reference sequence). The CDR3 consists of 16 residues. The V gene lost 0 bases and the J gene lost 3 bases, with 16 bases spanning the gap. CDR3 DNA, as far as it was read: TGCAGTGCTAGAGACCCCGAGGAGGCGGGGACAGATACG. This codes for CSARDPEEAGTDT. The whole CDR3 is CSARDPEEAGTDTQYF.